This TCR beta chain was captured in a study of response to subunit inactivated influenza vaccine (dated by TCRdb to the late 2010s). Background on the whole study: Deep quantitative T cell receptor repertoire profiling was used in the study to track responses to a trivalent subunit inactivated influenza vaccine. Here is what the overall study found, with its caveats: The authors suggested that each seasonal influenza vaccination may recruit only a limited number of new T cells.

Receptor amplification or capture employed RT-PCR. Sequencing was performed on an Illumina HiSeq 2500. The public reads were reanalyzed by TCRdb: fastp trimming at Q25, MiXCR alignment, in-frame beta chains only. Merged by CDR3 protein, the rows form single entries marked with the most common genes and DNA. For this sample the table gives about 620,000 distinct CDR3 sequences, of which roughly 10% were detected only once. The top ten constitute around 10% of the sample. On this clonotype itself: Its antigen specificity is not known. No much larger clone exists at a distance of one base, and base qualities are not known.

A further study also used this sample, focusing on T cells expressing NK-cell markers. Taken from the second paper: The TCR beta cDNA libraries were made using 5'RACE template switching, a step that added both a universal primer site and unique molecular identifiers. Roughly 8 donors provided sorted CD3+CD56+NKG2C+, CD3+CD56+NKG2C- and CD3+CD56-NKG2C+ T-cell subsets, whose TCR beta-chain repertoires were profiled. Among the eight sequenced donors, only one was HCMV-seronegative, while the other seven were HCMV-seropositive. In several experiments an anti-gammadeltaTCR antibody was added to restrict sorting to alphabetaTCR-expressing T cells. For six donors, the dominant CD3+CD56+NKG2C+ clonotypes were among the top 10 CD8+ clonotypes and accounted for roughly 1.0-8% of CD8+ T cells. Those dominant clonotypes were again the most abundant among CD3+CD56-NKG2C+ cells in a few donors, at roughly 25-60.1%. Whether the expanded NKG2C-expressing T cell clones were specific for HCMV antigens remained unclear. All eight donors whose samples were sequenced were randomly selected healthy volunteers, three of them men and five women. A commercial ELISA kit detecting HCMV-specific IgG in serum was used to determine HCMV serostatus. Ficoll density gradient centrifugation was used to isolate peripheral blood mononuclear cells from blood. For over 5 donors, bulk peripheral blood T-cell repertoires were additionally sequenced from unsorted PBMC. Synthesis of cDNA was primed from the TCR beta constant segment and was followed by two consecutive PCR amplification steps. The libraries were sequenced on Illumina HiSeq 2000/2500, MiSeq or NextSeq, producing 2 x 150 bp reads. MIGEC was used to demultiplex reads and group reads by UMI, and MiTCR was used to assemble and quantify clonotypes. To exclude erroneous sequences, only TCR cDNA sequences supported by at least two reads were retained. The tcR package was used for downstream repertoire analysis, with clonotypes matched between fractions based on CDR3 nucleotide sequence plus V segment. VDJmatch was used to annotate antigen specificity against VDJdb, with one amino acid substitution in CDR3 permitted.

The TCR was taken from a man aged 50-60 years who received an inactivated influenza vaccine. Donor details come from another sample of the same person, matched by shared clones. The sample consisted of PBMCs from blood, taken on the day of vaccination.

CDR3 region: CASTPQDYEQYF. In nucleotides, the sequence is TGTGCCAGCACCCCACAGGACTACGAGCAGTACTTC. The V gene is TRBV6-5 and the J gene is TRBJ2-7; TRBD1 is a possible D gene, resting on 5 matching bases. Sequences MNHEY (CDR1) and SVGAGI (CDR2) are obtained from the germline V gene. V loses 7 bases of germline sequence and J loses 3 bases, and the interval between the two ends is 10 bases. The CDR3 sequence holds 12 residues, the cysteine and phenylalanine included. CDR3 DNA is the only sequence kept; it has 36 bases, read in frame from the first base.